The subject of this entry is one T cell receptor beta chain. Its specificity is unknown. The record originates from a study of CXCR3-negative and CXCR3-positive naive CD8 T cells. Study results and limitations: Hydrophobicity of TRB CDR3s was greater in CXCR3-positive naive cells than in CXCR3-negative naive cells.

Each TRB cDNA library was prepared by 5' RACE (with UMI labels). TCRdb re-called the 5' RACE reads and catalogs CDR3 proteins one per entry, DNA excluded. The sample totals about 150,000 distinct CDR3 sequences. Naive CD8+ T cells displayed a CD45RO-CCR7+CD27+CD95- phenotype. The receptor was derived from a human donor in good health. Some clones in this sample may be carry-over from other donors' samples. Sequenced input: naive CXCR3+ CD8+ T cells from blood. Subset described: CD45RO-CCR7+CD27+CD95- naive CD8+ T cells expressing CXCR3 (TNR3+).

The CDR3 loop is CASSGTGSDEAFF. The rearrangement uses TRBV6-5 and TRBJ1-1; TCRdb indicates TRBD1, and absent DNA this call remains unverified. Germline values: CDR1 MNHEY, CDR2 SVGAGI. CDR3 length: 13 amino acids.